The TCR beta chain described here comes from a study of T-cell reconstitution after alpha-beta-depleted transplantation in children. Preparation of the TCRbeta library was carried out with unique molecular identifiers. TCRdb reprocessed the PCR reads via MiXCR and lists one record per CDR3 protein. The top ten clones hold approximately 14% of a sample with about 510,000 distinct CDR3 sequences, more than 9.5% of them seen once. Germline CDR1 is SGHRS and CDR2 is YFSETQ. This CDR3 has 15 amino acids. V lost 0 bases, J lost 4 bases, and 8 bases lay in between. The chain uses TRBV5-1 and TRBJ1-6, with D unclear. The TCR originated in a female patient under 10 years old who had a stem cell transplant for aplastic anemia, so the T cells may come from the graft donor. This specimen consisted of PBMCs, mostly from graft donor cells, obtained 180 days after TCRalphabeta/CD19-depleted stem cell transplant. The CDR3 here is CASSLGVEYNSPLHF. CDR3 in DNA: TGCGCCAGCAGCTTGGGTGTCGAATATAATTCACCCCTCCACTTT.